This TCR beta chain was recorded in a study of OX40 agonist ivuxolimab in advanced cancers. The count of this clone is one. Its matching antigen is unknown. V lost 4 bases to trimming and J lost 3 bases; unmatched junction nucleotides: 3. The CDR3 runs 14 residues. Germline loops: CDR1 SGHNT, CDR2 YYREEE (reference sequence). The protocol was immunoSEQ multiplex PCR, while the TCRdb copy is restricted to in-frame clones and leaves out a portion. Of some 30,000 clones in the sample, 74% were seen once. Overall study results and limits: On average, CD8+ T cells had more expanded clones than CD4+. Clonal expansion from baseline to week 6 occurred in both CD4+ and CD8+ T cells.

The rearrangement joins TRBV5-4 to TRBJ2-7, with 11 bases aligning to TRBD2. The input for sequencing was CD4+ or CD8+ T cells sorted from blood, taken in a trial of the OX40 agonist ivuxolimab. The sequence was obtained from an adult with an advanced solid tumor such as melanoma, head and neck, liver or kidney cancer. Written as DNA, the CDR3 is TGTGCCAGCAGCCCTCTAGCGGGGGGCTACGAGCAGTACTTC. Encoded protein: CASSPLAGGYEQYF.